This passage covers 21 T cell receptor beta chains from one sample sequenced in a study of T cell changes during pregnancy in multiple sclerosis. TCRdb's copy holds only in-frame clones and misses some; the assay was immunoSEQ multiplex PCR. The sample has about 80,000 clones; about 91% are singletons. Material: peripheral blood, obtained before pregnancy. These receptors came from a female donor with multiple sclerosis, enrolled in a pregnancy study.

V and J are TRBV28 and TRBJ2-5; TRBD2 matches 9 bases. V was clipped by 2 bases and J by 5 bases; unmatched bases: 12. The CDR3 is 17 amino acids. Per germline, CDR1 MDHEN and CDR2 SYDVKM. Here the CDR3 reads CASSLIQGAGGEETQYF. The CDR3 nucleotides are TGTGCCAGCAGTTTAATTCAAGGCGCGGGGGGGGAGGAGACCCAGTACTTC.

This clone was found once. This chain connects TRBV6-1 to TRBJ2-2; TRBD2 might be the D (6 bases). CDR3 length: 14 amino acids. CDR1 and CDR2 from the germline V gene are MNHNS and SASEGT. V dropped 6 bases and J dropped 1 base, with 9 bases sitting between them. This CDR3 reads CASRRGGNTGELFF. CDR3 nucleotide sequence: TGTGCCAGCAGGAGGGGAGGGAACACCGGGGAGCTGTTTTTT.

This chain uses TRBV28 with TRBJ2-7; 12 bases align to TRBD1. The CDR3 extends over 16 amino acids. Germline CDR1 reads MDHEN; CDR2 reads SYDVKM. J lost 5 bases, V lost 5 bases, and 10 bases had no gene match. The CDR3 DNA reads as TGTGCCAGCAGTCCACGTAAGGGACAGGGGGCCAACGAGCAGTACTTC. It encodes CASSPRKGQGANEQYF.

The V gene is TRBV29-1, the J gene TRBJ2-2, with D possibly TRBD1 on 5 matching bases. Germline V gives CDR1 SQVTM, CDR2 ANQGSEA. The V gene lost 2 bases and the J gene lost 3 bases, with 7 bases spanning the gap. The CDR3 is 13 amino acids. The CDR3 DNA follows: TGCAGCGTTGAACAGGGATACACCGGGGAGCTGTTTTTT. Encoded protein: CSVEQGYTGELFF.

CDR3 nucleotides: TGTGCCAGCAGCAGGGACATGCGAAACACTGAAGCTTTCTTT. Translation gives CASSRDMRNTEAFF. The chain combines TRBV11-1 with TRBJ1-1, with D possibly being TRBD1 (6 bases). The CDR3 sequence is 14 residues long. Germline lookup yields CDR1 SGHAT and CDR2 FQDESV (reference sequence). V was clipped by 5 bases and J by 2 bases, with 12 bases between them.

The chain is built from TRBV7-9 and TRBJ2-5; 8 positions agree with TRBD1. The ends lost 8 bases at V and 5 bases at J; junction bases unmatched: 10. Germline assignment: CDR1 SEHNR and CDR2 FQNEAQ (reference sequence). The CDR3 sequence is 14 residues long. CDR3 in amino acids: CASGWTGRRETQYF. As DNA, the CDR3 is TGTGCCAGCGGATGGACAGGGAGACGTGAGACCCAGTACTTC.

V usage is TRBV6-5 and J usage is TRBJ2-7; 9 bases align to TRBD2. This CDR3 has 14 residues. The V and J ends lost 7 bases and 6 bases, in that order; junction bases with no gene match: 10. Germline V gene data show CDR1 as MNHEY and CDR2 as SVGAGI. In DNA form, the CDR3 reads TGTGCCAGCACTCCGATAGCGGGAGTGAGCGAGCAGTACTTC. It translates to CASTPIAGVSEQYF.

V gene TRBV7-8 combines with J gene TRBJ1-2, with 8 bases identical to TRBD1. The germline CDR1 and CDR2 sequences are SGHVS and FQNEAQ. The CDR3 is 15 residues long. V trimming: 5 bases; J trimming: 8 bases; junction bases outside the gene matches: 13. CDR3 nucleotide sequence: TGTGCCAGCAGCATCCCAGGGGGCCTCTCGGAGGGCTACACCTTC. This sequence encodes CASSIPGGLSEGYTF.

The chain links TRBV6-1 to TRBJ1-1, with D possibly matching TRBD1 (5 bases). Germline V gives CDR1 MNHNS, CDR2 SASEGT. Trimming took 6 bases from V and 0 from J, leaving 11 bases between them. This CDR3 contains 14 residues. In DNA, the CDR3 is TGTGCCAGCAGCCTGACAGCGATGAACACTGAAGCTTTCTTT. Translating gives CASSLTAMNTEAFF.

CDR3 DNA: TGTGCCAGCAGCTTAGTCGGGAGCACAGATACGCAGTATTTT. As protein: CASSLVGSTDTQYF. V usage is TRBV7-6 and J usage is TRBJ2-3, with D unresolved. The CDR3 spans 14 residues. Per germline, CDR1 SGHVS and CDR2 FNYEAQ. The ends were cut back, 1 base at V and 0 bases at J, with 5 bases in the middle. The complete variable domain, with remaining parts taken from reference TRBV7-6 and TRBJ2-3, reads GAGVSQSPRYKVTKRGQDVALRCDPISGHVSLYWYRQALGQGPEFLTYFNYEAQQDKSGLPNDRFSAERPEGSISTLTIQRTEQRDSAMYRCASSLVGSTDTQYFGPGTRLTVL.

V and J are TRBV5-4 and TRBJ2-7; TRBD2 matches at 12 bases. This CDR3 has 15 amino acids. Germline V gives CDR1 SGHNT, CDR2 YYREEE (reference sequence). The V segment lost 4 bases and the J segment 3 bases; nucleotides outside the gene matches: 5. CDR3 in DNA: TGTGCCAGCAGCCAGACTAGCGGGAGCAGCTACGAGCAGTACTTC. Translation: CASSQTSGSSYEQYF. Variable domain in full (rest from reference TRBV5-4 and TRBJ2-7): ETGVTQSPTHLIKTRGQQVTLRCSSQSGHNTVSWYQQALGQGPQFIFQYYREEENGRGNFPPRFSGLQFPNYSSELNVNALELDDSALYLCASSQTSGSSYEQYFGPGTRLTVT.

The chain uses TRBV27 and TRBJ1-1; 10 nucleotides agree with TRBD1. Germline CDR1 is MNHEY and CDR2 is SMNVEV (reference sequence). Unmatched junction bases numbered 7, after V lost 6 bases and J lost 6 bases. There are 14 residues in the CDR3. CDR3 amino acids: CASRTGGLSAEAFF. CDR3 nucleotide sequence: TGTGCCAGCAGGACAGGGGGCTTAAGCGCTGAAGCTTTCTTT.

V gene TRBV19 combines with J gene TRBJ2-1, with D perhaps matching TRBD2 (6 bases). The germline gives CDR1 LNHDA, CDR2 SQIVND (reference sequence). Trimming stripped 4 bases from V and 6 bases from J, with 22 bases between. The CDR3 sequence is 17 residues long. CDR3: CASSTPRPGLFINEQFF. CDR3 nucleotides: TGTGCCAGTAGTACTCCCAGACCGGGACTGTTCATCAATGAGCAGTTCTTC.

In nucleotides, the CDR3 is TGTGCCAGCAGCCCCCCCGGGGTCCATCAGCCCCAGCATTTT. Translation gives CASSPPGVHQPQHF. The rearrangement links TRBV7-9 to TRBJ1-5; D is unresolved. This CDR3 is built from 14 residues. The germline V gene encodes CDR1 SEHNR and CDR2 FQNEAQ (reference sequence). V was pared by 5 bases and J by 5 bases, with 13 bases between.

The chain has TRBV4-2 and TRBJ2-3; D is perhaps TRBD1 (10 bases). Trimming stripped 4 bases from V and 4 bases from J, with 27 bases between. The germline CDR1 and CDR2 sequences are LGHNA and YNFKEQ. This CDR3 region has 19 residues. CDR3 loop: CASSLMTGGGGRAADTQYF. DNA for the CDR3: TGTGCCAGCAGCCTTATGACAGGGGGCGGCGGGAGGGCGGCAGATACGCAGTATTTT.

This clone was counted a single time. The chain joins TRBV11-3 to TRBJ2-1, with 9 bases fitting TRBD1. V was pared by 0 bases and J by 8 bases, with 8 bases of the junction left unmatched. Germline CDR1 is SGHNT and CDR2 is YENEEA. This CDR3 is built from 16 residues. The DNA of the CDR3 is TGTGCCAGCAGCTTAGAATGGGGACAGGGTCGGGATGAGCAGTTCTTC. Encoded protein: CASSLEWGQGRDEQFF.

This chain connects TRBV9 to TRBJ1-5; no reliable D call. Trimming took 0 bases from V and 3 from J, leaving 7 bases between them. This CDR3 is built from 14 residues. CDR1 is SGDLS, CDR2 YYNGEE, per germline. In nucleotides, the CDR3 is TGTGCCAGCAGCGTAGGGGCCTTCAATCAGCCCCAGCATTTT. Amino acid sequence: CASSVGAFNQPQHF.

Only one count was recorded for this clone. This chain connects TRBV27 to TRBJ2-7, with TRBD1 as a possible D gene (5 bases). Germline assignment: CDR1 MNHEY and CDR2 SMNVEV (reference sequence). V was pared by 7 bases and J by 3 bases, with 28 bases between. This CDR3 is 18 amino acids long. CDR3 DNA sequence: TGTGCCAGCAAGAGGATCTCCGGCCCATCGACAGTGCTCTACGAGCAGTACTTC. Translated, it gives CASKRISGPSTVLYEQYF.

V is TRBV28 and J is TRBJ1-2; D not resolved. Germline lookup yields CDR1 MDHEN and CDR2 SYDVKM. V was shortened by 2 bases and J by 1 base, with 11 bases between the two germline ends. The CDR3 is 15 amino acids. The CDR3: CASSLDGILNYGYTF. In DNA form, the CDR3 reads TGTGCCAGCAGTTTAGACGGGATCCTTAACTATGGCTACACCTTC.

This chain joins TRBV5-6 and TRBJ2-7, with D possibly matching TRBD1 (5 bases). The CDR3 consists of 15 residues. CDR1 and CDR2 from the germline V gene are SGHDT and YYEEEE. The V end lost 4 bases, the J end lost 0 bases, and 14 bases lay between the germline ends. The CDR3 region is CASSVTGPSSYEQYF. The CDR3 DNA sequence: TGTGCCAGCAGCGTAACAGGCCCTAGCTCCTACGAGCAGTACTTC.

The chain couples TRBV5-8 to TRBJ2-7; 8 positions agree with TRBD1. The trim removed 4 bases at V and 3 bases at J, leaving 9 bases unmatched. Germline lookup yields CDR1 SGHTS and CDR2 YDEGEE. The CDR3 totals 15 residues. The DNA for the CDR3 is TGTGCCAGCAGCGCCCCCGGGACAGGATTCTACGAGCAGTACTTC. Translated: CASSAPGTGFYEQYF. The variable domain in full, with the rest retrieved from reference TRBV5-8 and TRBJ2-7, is EAGVTQSPTHLIKTRGQQATLRCSPISGHTSVYWYQQALGLGLQFLLWYDEGEERNRGNFPPRFSGRQFPNYSSELNVNALELEDSALYLCASSAPGTGFYEQYFGPGTRLTVT.